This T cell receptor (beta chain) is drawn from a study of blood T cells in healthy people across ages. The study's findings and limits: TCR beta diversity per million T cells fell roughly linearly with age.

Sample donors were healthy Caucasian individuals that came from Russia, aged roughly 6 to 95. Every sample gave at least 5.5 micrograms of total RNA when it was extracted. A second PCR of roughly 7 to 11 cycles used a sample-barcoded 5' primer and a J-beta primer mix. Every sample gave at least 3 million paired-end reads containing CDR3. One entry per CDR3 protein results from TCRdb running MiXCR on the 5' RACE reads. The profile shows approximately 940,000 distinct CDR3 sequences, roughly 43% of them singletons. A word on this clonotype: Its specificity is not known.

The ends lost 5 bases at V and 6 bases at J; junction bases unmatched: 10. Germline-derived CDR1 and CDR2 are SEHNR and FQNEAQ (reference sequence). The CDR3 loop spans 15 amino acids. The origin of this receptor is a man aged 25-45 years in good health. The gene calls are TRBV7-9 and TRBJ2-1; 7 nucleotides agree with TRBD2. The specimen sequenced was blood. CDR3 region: CASSPAGSRANEQFF. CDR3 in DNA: TGTGCCAGCAGCCCAGCGGGGAGTCGGGCCAATGAGCAGTTCTTC.